Detailed here is one TCR beta chain. The sample originates from a study of T cell changes during pregnancy in multiple sclerosis. Using immunoSEQ multiplex PCR, the repertoire was profiled, and TCRdb retains in-frame clones only, with some absent. The repertoire has some 66,000 clones, about 91% of them found once; the top ten carry approximately 5.7%. The CDR3 spans 15 residues. V lost 0 bases, J lost 5 bases, and 7 bases stayed unmatched. Per the germline V gene, CDR1 is PRHDT and CDR2 is FYEKMQ (reference sequence). The specimen comprised CD8+ T cells from peripheral blood mononuclear cells, sampled before pregnancy. The rearrangement uses TRBV13 and TRBJ2-7, with 7 bases lining up with TRBD1. The sequence was obtained from a female donor with multiple sclerosis, enrolled in a pregnancy study. The CDR3 DNA sequence: TGTGCCAGCAGCTTAGGTCGGTCAGGGGGTCACGAGCAGTACTTC. Its protein is CASSLGRSGGHEQYF.